This T cell receptor (beta chain) was sequenced during a study of blood T cell repertoires in COVID-19. Assay: immunoSEQ multiplex PCR; the TCRdb copy retains only in-frame clones and omits some. The table lists over 130,000 clones, over 80% of them singletons, with more than 9% in the top ten. Trimming took 4 bases from V and 3 from J; bases not matched to a gene: 8. Germline V gives CDR1 LNHDA, CDR2 SQIVND (reference sequence). The CDR3 is made up of 17 amino acids. The chain recombines TRBV19 with TRBJ2-1; 11 bases line up with TRBD2. The receptor comes from a man aged 60 to 75 with active or convalescent COVID-19. Sequenced material: peripheral blood. This CDR3 reads CASSNSGRAEFYNEQFF. DNA of the CDR3: TGTGCCAGTAGTAATAGCGGGAGGGCCGAATTCTACAATGAGCAGTTCTTC.